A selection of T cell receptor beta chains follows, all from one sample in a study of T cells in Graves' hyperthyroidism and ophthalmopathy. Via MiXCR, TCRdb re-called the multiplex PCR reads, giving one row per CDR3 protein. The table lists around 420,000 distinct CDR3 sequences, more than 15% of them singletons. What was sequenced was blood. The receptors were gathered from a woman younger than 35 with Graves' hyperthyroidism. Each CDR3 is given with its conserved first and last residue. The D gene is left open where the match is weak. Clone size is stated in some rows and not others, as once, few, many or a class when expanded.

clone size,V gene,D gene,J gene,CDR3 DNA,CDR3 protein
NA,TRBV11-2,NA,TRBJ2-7,TGTGCCAGCAGCCCTAGAGGAGGGGGACGGGGCACCTACGAGCAGTACTTC,CASSPRGGGRGTYEQYF
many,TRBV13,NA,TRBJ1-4,TGTGCCAGCAGTTCCCCTCGTGGTGAAAAACTGTTTTTT,CASSSPRGEKLFF
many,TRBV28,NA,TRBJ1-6,TGTGCCAGCAGAGTTCAGGTTAATTCACCCCTCCACTTT,CASRVQVNSPLHF
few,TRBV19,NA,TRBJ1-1,TGTGCCAGTAGTATAGGCAACTTGAACACTGAAGCTTTCTTT,CASSIGNLNTEAFF
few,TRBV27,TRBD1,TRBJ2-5,TGTGCCAGCCGTAACCGGGACAGGGGGCGCGGGCAAGAGACCCAGTACTTC,CASRNRDRGRGQETQYF
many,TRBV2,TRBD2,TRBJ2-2,TGTGCCAGCACCCGACTAGCGGCAGACACCGGGGAGCTGTTTTTT,CASTRLAADTGELFF
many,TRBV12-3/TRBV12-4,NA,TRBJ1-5,TGTGCCAGCAGTTTCTACAGGGCCCAGCCCCAGCATTTT,CASSFYRAQPQHF
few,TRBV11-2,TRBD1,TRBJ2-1,TGTGCCAGCAGCGCCCCCCGCGGACAGGGTTACAATGAGCAGTTCTTC,CASSAPRGQGYNEQFF
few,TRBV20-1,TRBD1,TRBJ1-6,TGCAGTGCTAGAGATCGAGGACAGGGGGCTTTTAATTCACCCCTCCACTTT,CSARDRGQGAFNSPLHF
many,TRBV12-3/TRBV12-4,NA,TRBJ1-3,TGTGCCAGCAGTTTAGCTAGGCAGGGGTTCACCATATATTTT,CASSLARQGFTIYF
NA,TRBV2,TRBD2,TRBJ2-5,TGTGCCAGCAGGAAGACTAGCGGGATCCAAGAGACCCAGTACTTC,CASRKTSGIQETQYF
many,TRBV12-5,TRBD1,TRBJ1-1,TGTGCTAGTGGTTTGGTACTTGTAGGACAGGGTGGAGTGACTGAAGCTTTCTTT,CASGLVLVGQGGVTEAFF
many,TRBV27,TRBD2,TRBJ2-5,TGTGCCAGCAGACCCTGGTGGCGGGGGGTCCTACAAGAGACCCAGTACTTC,CASRPWWRGVLQETQYF
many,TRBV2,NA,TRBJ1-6,TGTGCCAGCAGTGAACTGAATCCCGGGAATTCACCCCTCCACTTT,CASSELNPGNSPLHF
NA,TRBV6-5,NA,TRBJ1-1,TGTGCCAGCAGTTATAACAGGGCGGGACAAATAGGAAACACTGAAGCTTTCTTT,CASSYNRAGQIGNTEAFF
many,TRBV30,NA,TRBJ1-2,TGTGCCTGGACCGTAGCCTTTAACTATGGCTACACCTTC,CAWTVAFNYGYTF
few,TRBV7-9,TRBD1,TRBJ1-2,TGTGCCAGCAGCCTGCAGGGGGAGAGGTATGGCTACACCTTC,CASSLQGERYGYTF
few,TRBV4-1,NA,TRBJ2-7,TGCGCCAGCAGCCAGACCTATCTCCCGGGCGGGGTTTGGTACGAGCAGTACTTC,CASSQTYLPGGVWYEQYF
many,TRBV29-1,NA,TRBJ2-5,TGCAGCGTTGAAGAAAGGCCCGAGACCCAGTACTTC,CSVEERPETQYF
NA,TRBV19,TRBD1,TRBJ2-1,TGTGCCAGTAGTATACTAGGGGGCACCTACAATGAGCAGTTCTTC,CASSILGGTYNEQFF
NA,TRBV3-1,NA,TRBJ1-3,TGTGCCAGCCGGGGACATACAGGGAGTGGAAACACCATATATTTT,CASRGHTGSGNTIYF
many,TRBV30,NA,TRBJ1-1,TGTGCCTGGAACCCCGGGAACACTGAAGCTTTCTTT,CAWNPGNTEAFF
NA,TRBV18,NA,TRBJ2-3,TGTGCCAGCTCACCACAGGCAGATACGCGGTATTTT,CASSPQADTRYF
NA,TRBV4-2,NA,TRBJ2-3,TGTGCCAGCAGCCCCAGCCCCACAGATACGCAGTATTTT,CASSPSPTDTQYF
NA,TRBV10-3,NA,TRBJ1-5,TGTGCCATCAGTGAAGAGGGATCCACCAATCAGCCCCAGCATTTT,CAISEEGSTNQPQHF
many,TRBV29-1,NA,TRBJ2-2,TGCAGCGTTGAGTCGGGAGTTCCCGGGGAGCTGTTTTTT,CSVESGVPGELFF
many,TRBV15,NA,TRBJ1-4,TGTGCCACCAGCAGAGATGTGTCAGGAAAACTGTTTTTT,CATSRDVSGKLFF
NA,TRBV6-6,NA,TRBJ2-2,TGTGCCAGCAGTTACTCGAGCGTTTGGGAAGCCGGGGAGCTGTTTTTT,CASSYSSVWEAGELFF
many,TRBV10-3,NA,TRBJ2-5,TGTGCCATCAGTGGGGGTCGGGAGACCCAGTACTTC,CAISGGRETQYF
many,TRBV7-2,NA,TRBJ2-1,TGTGCCAGCAGCCCCGATTGGTCCTACAATGAGCAGTTCTTC,CASSPDWSYNEQFF
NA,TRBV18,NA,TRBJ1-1,TGTGCCAGCTCACGACATCGGGAGCATAACACTGAAGCTTTCTTT,CASSRHREHNTEAFF
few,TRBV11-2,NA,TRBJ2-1,TGTGCCAGCAGCTTATACCGCTCCTACAATGAGCAGTTCTTC,CASSLYRSYNEQFF
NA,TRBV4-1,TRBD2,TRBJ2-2,TGCGCCAGCAGCCAGGTAGCGGGAGCCACCGGGGAGCCGTTTTTT,CASSQVAGATGEPFF
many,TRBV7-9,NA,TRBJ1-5,TGTGCCAGCAGCTTAGTCAGGGGCGACAGCAATCAGCCCCAGCATTTT,CASSLVRGDSNQPQHF
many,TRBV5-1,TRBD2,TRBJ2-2,TGCGCCAGCAGCTTGGGAAGCGGGGGCACGAACACCGGGGAGCTGTTTTTT,CASSLGSGGTNTGELFF
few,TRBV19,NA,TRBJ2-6,TGTGCCAGTAGTATTTACGTTAGGGCATGGTCTGGGGCCAACGTCCTGACTTTC,CASSIYVRAWSGANVLTF
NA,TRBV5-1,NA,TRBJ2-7,TGCGCCAGCAGCTTGGGGTTGGGGCAACTTTCAGGTCGCGAGCAGTACTTC,CASSLGLGQLSGREQYF
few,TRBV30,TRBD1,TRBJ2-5,TGTGCCTGGAGTTTCGGGACAGGGGGGCAAGAGACCCAGTACTTC,CAWSFGTGGQETQYF
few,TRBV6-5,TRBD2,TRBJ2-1,TGTGCCAGCAGTCCTCGAGGAGCGGGAGGTATCTCCTACAATGAGCAGTTCTTC,CASSPRGAGGISYNEQFF
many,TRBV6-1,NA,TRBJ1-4,TGTGCCAGCAGTTCAATCAGGGATTCAACTGAAAAACTGTTTTTT,CASSSIRDSTEKLFF
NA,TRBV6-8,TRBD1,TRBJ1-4,TGTGCCAGCAGTTACTCGATAGGGACAGGGCCCCATAATGAAAAACTGTTTTTT,CASSYSIGTGPHNEKLFF